This T cell receptor (beta chain) was obtained from a study of patients and donors after allogeneic stem cell transplantation. One entry per CDR3 protein results from TCRdb running MiXCR on the RT-PCR reads. The data contain more than 150,000 distinct CDR3 sequences, about 40% of them singletons. The sample holds a few counts of this clonotype. Germline CDR1 LGHDT, CDR2 YNNKEL (reference sequence). V shed 3 bases and J shed 4 bases, with 16 bases lying between them. The CDR3 is made up of 15 amino acids. V and J are TRBV3-1 and TRBJ2-7; either TRBD1 or TRBD2 may fit D (5 bases each). Sequences were obtained from blood, either unsorted or a sorted T cell fraction (not recorded which). This clonotype was obtained from a human donor who was either an allogeneic HSCT recipient or a stem cell or donor lymphocyte infusion donor (not recorded which). It is not recorded whose cells these are; they may come from a transplant donor. This chain's CDR3 is CASSQFTGTAYEQYF. The CDR3 bases are TGTGCCAGCAGCCAGTTTACCGGGACCGCTTACGAGCAGTACTTC.